This T cell receptor (beta chain) was obtained from a study of human T cells and chemical hapten exposure. This clonotype was observed many times. The antigen remains unidentified. Study-wide points: High-frequency TCRs, those above 1 in 1000, stayed the same after DPC sensitization.

It was the library that attached unique molecular identifiers to individual cDNA molecules. TCRdb used MiXCR to reprocess the RACE reads, holding one entry per CDR3 protein. Of 130,000 or so distinct CDR3 sequences in the sample, approximately 9.1% were seen once. The CDR3 is made up of 17 amino acids. Trimming shortened V by 0 bases and J by 5 bases, and 19 bases separated the two germline ends. CDR1 is MNHEY and CDR2 is SVGAGI in the germline V gene. Specified time point: healthy volunteer bleed at 2 weeks. Unfractionated whole blood yielded the extracted total RNA. This sequence originates from a male donor in good health. Some clones in this sample may be carry-over from other donors' samples. The V call is TRBV6-5, the J call TRBJ1-1, with D possibly matching TRBD1 (5 bases). Source material: whole blood. CDR3 protein: CASSYSIPAGLRTEAFF. The CDR3 DNA reads as TGTGCCAGCAGTTACTCGATCCCGGCAGGGCTGCGGACTGAAGCTTTCTTT.